These T cell receptor beta chains were read from a single sample in a study of cytomegalovirus exposure and HLA in healthy donors. This table comes from immunoSEQ multiplex PCR, and its TCRdb copy is limited to in-frame clones, with some not included. Among about 200,000 clones listed, 81% were seen once. Sequencing was performed on PBMCs. The receptors originated from a woman younger than 45 in good health and CMV-seronegative. The CDR3 runs from the conserved cysteine through the conserved F or W. Fields, in order: D gene, clone size, V gene, J gene, CDR3 protein, CDR3 DNA. A D gene is named only where the DNA matches it firmly. Clone size is not always given. Where it is, it says once, few, many or a class for expanded clones.

D gene: TRBD1; clone size: -; V gene: TRBV7-6; J gene: TRBJ2-5; CDR3 protein: CASSLGIAGGVIGAQYF; CDR3 DNA: TGTGCCAGCAGCTTAGGGATCGCAGGGGGCGTTATAGGCGCCCAGTACTTC
D gene: -; clone size: -; V gene: TRBV11-2; J gene: TRBJ2-1; CDR3 protein: CASSRAPLADKAYNEQFF; CDR3 DNA: TGTGCCAGCAGCCGCGCCCCCCTCGCGGACAAGGCCTACAATGAGCAGTTCTTC
D gene: TRBD1; clone size: -; V gene: TRBV7-3; J gene: TRBJ2-1; CDR3 protein: CASSADRGPYNEQFF; CDR3 DNA: TGTGCCAGCAGCGCCGACAGGGGGCCCTACAATGAGCAGTTCTTC
D gene: TRBD1; clone size: -; V gene: TRBV5-6; J gene: TRBJ1-2; CDR3 protein: CASSLVVTGTANYGYTF; CDR3 DNA: TGTGCCAGCAGCTTGGTTGTGACAGGGACAGCTAACTATGGCTACACCTTC
D gene: TRBD2; clone size: -; V gene: TRBV5-1; J gene: TRBJ2-1; CDR3 protein: CASSLGLAGGWYNEQFF; CDR3 DNA: TGCGCCAGCAGCTTGGGACTAGCGGGAGGGTGGTACAATGAGCAGTTCTTC
D gene: -; clone size: -; V gene: TRBV6-1; J gene: TRBJ2-3; CDR3 protein: CASLGGARGTDTQYF; CDR3 DNA: TGTGCCAGCTTGGGCGGGGCCAGGGGGACAGATACGCAGTATTTT
D gene: TRBD2; clone size: -; V gene: TRBV6-1; J gene: TRBJ2-5; CDR3 protein: CAGEYHSGTGQYF; CDR3 DNA: TGTGCCGGCGAATATCATAGCGGGACCGGCCAGTACTTC
D gene: -; clone size: once; V gene: TRBV6-5; J gene: TRBJ2-7; CDR3 protein: CASSYSSTGEQYF; CDR3 DNA: TGTGCCAGCAGTTACTCGAGTACTGGCGAGCAGTACTTC
D gene: TRBD2; clone size: -; V gene: TRBV5-4; J gene: TRBJ2-1; CDR3 protein: CASSLGGLAAYNEQFF; CDR3 DNA: TGTGCCAGCAGCTTGGGAGGACTAGCGGCCTACAATGAGCAGTTCTTC
D gene: -; clone size: -; V gene: TRBV7-3; J gene: TRBJ2-3; CDR3 protein: CASSPGRDTQYF; CDR3 DNA: TGTGCCAGCAGCCCGGGGAGGGATACGCAGTATTTT
D gene: TRBD1; clone size: few; V gene: TRBV2; J gene: TRBJ1-5; CDR3 protein: CASSEGTGGGQPQHF; CDR3 DNA: TGTGCCAGCAGTGAGGGAACAGGGGGCGGTCAGCCCCAGCATTTT
D gene: -; clone size: -; V gene: TRBV2; J gene: TRBJ2-5; CDR3 protein: CAGTSGFNTGTQYF; CDR3 DNA: TGTGCCGGAACGTCAGGTTTCAACACCGGGACCCAGTACTTC
D gene: TRBD1; clone size: once; V gene: TRBV4-1; J gene: TRBJ1-2; CDR3 protein: CASSQDGTGTYGYTF; CDR3 DNA: TGCGCCAGCAGCCAAGATGGGACAGGGACCTATGGCTACACCTTC
D gene: TRBD1; clone size: -; V gene: TRBV5-1; J gene: TRBJ2-1; CDR3 protein: CASSLIGQGGMGNEQFF; CDR3 DNA: TGCGCCAGCAGCTTGATAGGACAGGGTGGCATGGGAAATGAGCAGTTCTTC
D gene: TRBD1; clone size: many; V gene: TRBV25-1; J gene: TRBJ2-5; CDR3 protein: CASMTGGQETQYF; CDR3 DNA: TGTGCCAGCATGACAGGGGGTCAAGAGACCCAGTACTTC
D gene: -; clone size: -; V gene: TRBV29-1; J gene: TRBJ2-7; CDR3 protein: CSARLGSSYEQYF; CDR3 DNA: TGCAGCGCCCGACTAGGGAGCTCCTACGAGCAGTACTTC
D gene: -; clone size: -; V gene: TRBV28; J gene: TRBJ2-7; CDR3 protein: CASSFYIGLGQGLSYEQYF; CDR3 DNA: TGTGCCAGCAGTTTTTATATCGGATTGGGGCAGGGGTTATCCTACGAGCAGTACTTC
D gene: TRBD2; clone size: -; V gene: TRBV10-1; J gene: TRBJ2-7; CDR3 protein: CASSESGGRIYEQYF; CDR3 DNA: TGCGCCAGCAGTGAGTCCGGGGGGAGGATCTACGAGCAGTACTTC
D gene: -; clone size: -; V gene: TRBV6-1; J gene: TRBJ2-3; CDR3 protein: CASIRDTIMGDTQYF; CDR3 DNA: TGTGCCAGCATCCGGGACACAATAATGGGAGATACGCAGTATTTT
D gene: TRBD1; clone size: -; V gene: TRBV6-5; J gene: TRBJ2-7; CDR3 protein: CASSFDRAFYEQYF; CDR3 DNA: TGTGCCAGCAGTTTCGACAGGGCTTTCTACGAGCAGTACTTC
D gene: -; clone size: -; V gene: TRBV28; J gene: TRBJ1-1; CDR3 protein: CAIGRRMNTEAFF; CDR3 DNA: TGTGCCATCGGTCGGCGGATGAACACTGAAGCTTTCTTT
D gene: TRBD1; clone size: once; V gene: TRBV7-2; J gene: TRBJ2-7; CDR3 protein: CASSLVPGGSYEQYF; CDR3 DNA: TGTGCCAGCAGCTTAGTTCCAGGGGGCAGCTACGAGCAGTACTTC
D gene: TRBD1; clone size: -; V gene: TRBV19; J gene: TRBJ1-4; CDR3 protein: CASSLRQGANFNEKLFF; CDR3 DNA: TGTGCCAGTAGTCTCCGACAGGGAGCGAACTTTAATGAAAAACTGTTTTTT
D gene: -; clone size: -; V gene: TRBV5-1; J gene: TRBJ2-3; CDR3 protein: CASSLARAPDTQYF; CDR3 DNA: TGCGCCAGCAGCTTGGCCAGGGCCCCAGATACGCAGTATTTT
D gene: TRBD1; clone size: once; V gene: TRBV6-1; J gene: TRBJ2-7; CDR3 protein: CASSEGWVTGKKKYF; CDR3 DNA: TGTGCCAGCAGTGAAGGGTGGGTGACAGGGAAAAAAAAGTACTTC
D gene: -; clone size: -; V gene: TRBV9; J gene: TRBJ2-7; CDR3 protein: CASSVTDGPYEQYF; CDR3 DNA: TGTGCCAGCAGCGTAACTGATGGGCCCTACGAGCAGTACTTC
D gene: -; clone size: -; V gene: TRBV2; J gene: TRBJ1-2; CDR3 protein: CASRTGSGANYGYTF; CDR3 DNA: TGTGCCAGCAGAACGGGGTCAGGGGCTAACTATGGCTACACCTTC
D gene: TRBD1; clone size: -; V gene: TRBV6-5; J gene: TRBJ2-7; CDR3 protein: CASSYTDREYEQYF; CDR3 DNA: TGTGCCAGCAGTTACACCGACAGGGAATACGAGCAGTACTTC
D gene: -; clone size: -; V gene: TRBV7-3; J gene: TRBJ2-3; CDR3 protein: CASSSSVTDTQYF; CDR3 DNA: TGTGCCAGCAGCTCCTCAGTAACAGATACGCAGTATTTT
D gene: TRBD1; clone size: -; V gene: TRBV29-1; J gene: TRBJ2-5; CDR3 protein: CSARDRERLETQYF; CDR3 DNA: TGCAGCGCCCGGGACAGAGAACGGTTAGAGACCCAGTACTTC
D gene: -; clone size: -; V gene: TRBV14; J gene: TRBJ2-1; CDR3 protein: CASSRAGSNEQFF; CDR3 DNA: TGTGCCAGCAGCCGTGCAGGGTCAAATGAGCAGTTCTTC
D gene: TRBD1; clone size: -; V gene: TRBV7-8; J gene: TRBJ1-3; CDR3 protein: CASSVSTGGRGNTIYF; CDR3 DNA: TGTGCCAGCAGCGTAAGCACAGGGGGCAGGGGAAACACCATATATTTT
D gene: TRBD1; clone size: -; V gene: TRBV4-1; J gene: TRBJ2-5; CDR3 protein: CASSQDGDRALETQYF; CDR3 DNA: TGCGCCAGCAGCCAAGACGGGGACAGGGCGTTAGAGACCCAGTACTTC
D gene: -; clone size: -; V gene: TRBV7-6; J gene: TRBJ2-3; CDR3 protein: CASSLVFGAGLDTQYF; CDR3 DNA: TGTGCCAGCAGCTTAGTCTTTGGTGCGGGGTTGGATACGCAGTATTTT
D gene: TRBD1; clone size: -; V gene: TRBV6-5; J gene: TRBJ2-7; CDR3 protein: CASSRPTTGSGEQYF; CDR3 DNA: TGTGCCAGCAGCCGACCCACGACAGGGTCCGGCGAGCAGTACTTC
D gene: TRBD2; clone size: -; V gene: TRBV5-1; J gene: TRBJ2-5; CDR3 protein: CASSFISGDIQETQYF; CDR3 DNA: TGCGCCAGCAGCTTCATTAGCGGGGACATTCAAGAGACCCAGTACTTC
D gene: -; clone size: -; V gene: TRBV30; J gene: TRBJ1-4; CDR3 protein: CAWSVPTATNEKLFF; CDR3 DNA: TGTGCCTGGAGTGTACCGACAGCAACTAATGAAAAACTGTTTTTT
D gene: TRBD1; clone size: -; V gene: TRBV28; J gene: TRBJ2-2; CDR3 protein: CASSPQDRDTGELFF; CDR3 DNA: TGTGCCAGCAGTCCACAGGACAGGGACACCGGGGAGCTGTTTTTT
D gene: -; clone size: -; V gene: TRBV6-1; J gene: TRBJ1-2; CDR3 protein: CARGGRNYGYTF; CDR3 DNA: TGTGCCCGGGGGGGCAGAAACTATGGCTACACCTTC
D gene: -; clone size: few; V gene: TRBV5-6; J gene: TRBJ2-7; CDR3 protein: CASSLALDELDYEQYF; CDR3 DNA: TGTGCCAGCAGCTTGGCATTGGACGAACTAGACTACGAGCAGTACTTC
D gene: TRBD2; clone size: once; V gene: TRBV5-1; J gene: TRBJ2-5; CDR3 protein: CASSLWGGGQETQYF; CDR3 DNA: TGCGCCAGCAGCTTGTGGGGCGGGGGGCAAGAGACCCAGTACTTC
D gene: -; clone size: -; V gene: TRBV2; J gene: TRBJ1-4; CDR3 protein: CASSVAGFEKLFF; CDR3 DNA: TGTGCCAGCAGTGTGGCAGGCTTTGAAAAACTGTTTTTT
D gene: TRBD1; clone size: -; V gene: TRBV6-6; J gene: TRBJ2-2; CDR3 protein: CASSDRGNTGELFF; CDR3 DNA: TGTGCCAGCAGTGACAGGGGGAACACCGGGGAGCTGTTTTTT
D gene: -; clone size: -; V gene: TRBV6-5; J gene: TRBJ1-2; CDR3 protein: CASSPSYGGDGYTF; CDR3 DNA: TGTGCCAGCAGCCCATCATATGGAGGCGATGGCTACACCTTC
D gene: -; clone size: few; V gene: TRBV6-4; J gene: TRBJ2-1; CDR3 protein: CASSDSSGSYNEQFF; CDR3 DNA: TGTGCCAGCAGTGACTCTAGCGGCTCCTACAATGAGCAGTTCTTC
D gene: TRBD1; clone size: -; V gene: TRBV6-1; J gene: TRBJ1-1; CDR3 protein: CATTTGTGGTEAFF; CDR3 DNA: TGTGCCACCACAACCGGGACAGGGGGGACTGAAGCTTTCTTT
D gene: TRBD2; clone size: -; V gene: TRBV29-1; J gene: TRBJ2-2; CDR3 protein: CSVEEGTSGTGELFF; CDR3 DNA: TGCAGCGTTGAAGAAGGGACTAGCGGGACCGGGGAGCTGTTTTTT
D gene: TRBD1; clone size: -; V gene: TRBV12-5; J gene: TRBJ1-2; CDR3 protein: CASGPGTVYGYTF; CDR3 DNA: TGTGCTAGTGGCCCCGGGACAGTATATGGCTACACCTTC
D gene: TRBD2; clone size: -; V gene: TRBV28; J gene: TRBJ2-7; CDR3 protein: CASRSGTSMSYEQYF; CDR3 DNA: TGTGCCAGCAGATCCGGGACTAGTATGTCGTACGAGCAGTACTTC
D gene: -; clone size: few; V gene: TRBV7-6; J gene: TRBJ1-6; CDR3 protein: CASSSGGSSYNSPLHF; CDR3 DNA: TGTGCCAGCAGCTCCGGGGGGAGCTCCTATAATTCACCCCTCCACTTT
D gene: TRBD1; clone size: -; V gene: TRBV28; J gene: TRBJ1-4; CDR3 protein: CASSGTDALGKLFF; CDR3 DNA: TGTGCCAGCAGCGGGACAGACGCCCTTGGAAAACTGTTTTTT
D gene: TRBD1; clone size: -; V gene: TRBV7-9; J gene: TRBJ2-2; CDR3 protein: CASTPVVGRGTGELFF; CDR3 DNA: TGTGCCAGCACCCCCGTCGTGGGCAGGGGGACCGGGGAGCTGTTTTTT
D gene: TRBD1; clone size: few; V gene: TRBV4-2; J gene: TRBJ1-1; CDR3 protein: CASSQPTGTGGVEAFF; CDR3 DNA: TGTGCCAGCAGCCAACCTACCGGGACAGGGGGCGTTGAAGCTTTCTTT